This record concerns one TCR beta chain sequence. The sample is drawn from a study of control samples from healthy donors and cancer patients. This table comes from immunoSEQ multiplex PCR, and its TCRdb copy is limited to in-frame clones, with some not included. The data show 390,000 or so clones, with 75% to 95% seen just once and 5.5% to 7.5% held by the top ten. With V trimmed by 4 bases and J by 15 bases, 17 bases remained unmatched. The CDR3 spans 15 residues. Germline values: CDR1 LGHDT, CDR2 YNNKEL (reference sequence). The V call is TRBV3-1 (or the pseudogene TRBV3-2), the J call TRBJ2-1; TRBD1 agrees at 8 bases. The sequenced sample consisted of PBMCs. This TCR was sampled from a middle-aged man with head and neck cancer. DNA for the CDR3: TGTGCCAGCAGCCCCGGACAGGGCACAGGGGCAGCGGTGTTCTTC. As protein: CASSPGQGTGAAVFF.